The T cell receptor beta chain described here comes from a study of blood T cells in healthy people across ages. Whole-study findings and limits: Naive CD4+ cell counts and diversity both ran higher in long-lived than in aged donors. The recorded TCR beta diversity per million T cells decreased in a roughly linear manner with age.

A second about 6 to 11 cycle PCR used barcoded and J-beta primers. In TCRdb, the 5' RACE reads were re-called with MiXCR into one record per CDR3 protein. This repertoire shows over 1,500,000 distinct CDR3 sequences, roughly two fifths found once; its top ten account for 20% to 25%. The V gene's germline CDR1 is LGHNA and CDR2 YSLEER. This CDR3 comprises 15 residues. Comment on this clonotype: The target antigen is unknown. One end of the junction is discordant with germline, which a read error may explain.

This clonotype was sampled from a human donor in good health. The chain is built from TRBV4-3 and TRBJ2-1; D is ambiguous. Material for sequencing was blood. The CDR3 loop is CASGQESAPYNEQFF. CDR3 DNA sequence: TGCGCCAGCGGCCAAGAGTCAGCCCCCTACAATGAGCAGTTCTTC.